This T cell receptor (beta chain) was recovered during a study of cytomegalovirus exposure and HLA in healthy donors. Study in general: An analysis done earlier identified 100 million to 140 million unique TCR beta sequences from approximately 200 million T cells.

Use of 60 Vbeta and 13 Jbeta primers characterized the PCR. Measured with immunoSEQ multiplex PCR; TCRdb has only the in-frame clones, and not every one. The sample has some 160,000 clones; 86% are singletons. Trimming removed 6 bases from V and 9 bases from J; junction bases left unmatched: 8. From germline, CDR1 is MNHEY and CDR2 SMNVEV (reference sequence). This CDR3 has 14 amino acids. Details on this clone: No antigen is known for it.

Notes on the study in general: Versus the roughly 690-donor mean, an Asian-associated ancestry cluster reportedly showed fewer N-insertions in a later analysis. Using a false discovery rate of 0.05, a later analysis showed that 15,000 to 20,000 TCR beta sequences were associated with HLA alleles. In a later analysis, across HLA loci, associated TCR counts were highest for DRB1, lowest for HLA-C.

The sequencing input was PBMCs. The chain links TRBV27 to TRBJ1-5; 10 bases are shared with TRBD1. The receptor was isolated from a woman under 30 in good health and CMV-seronegative. In DNA, the CDR3 is TGTGCCAGCAGCCCTGGACAGGGGGTAAGGCCCCAGCATTTT. It codes for CASSPGQGVRPQHF.